This record covers a single TCR beta chain. A clone one base away is much larger, so this may be a read error. The data were obtained in a study of tumor and adjacent non-tumor tissue in lung cancer. For the study at large: The patients, 10 men and about 5 women, were about 30 to 85 with stage I to III disease. Approximately 4 million productive TCRbeta reads were obtained per sample on average.

The CDR3 length is 15 residues. With V trimmed by 5 bases and J by 12 bases, 9 bases remained unmatched. From germline, CDR1 is MNHEY and CDR2 SVGAGI. No cell sorting was done before RNA was extracted from the tissue. TCRbeta libraries were built with three rounds of nested PCR, modified from ARM-PCR. Via MiXCR, TCRdb re-called the multiplex PCR reads, giving one row per CDR3 protein. The repertoire consists of approximately 140,000 distinct CDR3 sequences, with roughly 66% occurring once and the leading ten covering 15% to 20%. Sequencing input: lung tumor tissue. The sequence came from a man in his fifties or sixties with small cell lung cancer. The rearrangement uses TRBV6-5 and TRBJ2-1, with TRBD2 matching over 14 bases. DNA of the CDR3: TGTGCCAGCAGTGCATCGGGACTAGCGGGAGTTGGGCAGTTCTTC. This codes for CASSASGLAGVGQFF.